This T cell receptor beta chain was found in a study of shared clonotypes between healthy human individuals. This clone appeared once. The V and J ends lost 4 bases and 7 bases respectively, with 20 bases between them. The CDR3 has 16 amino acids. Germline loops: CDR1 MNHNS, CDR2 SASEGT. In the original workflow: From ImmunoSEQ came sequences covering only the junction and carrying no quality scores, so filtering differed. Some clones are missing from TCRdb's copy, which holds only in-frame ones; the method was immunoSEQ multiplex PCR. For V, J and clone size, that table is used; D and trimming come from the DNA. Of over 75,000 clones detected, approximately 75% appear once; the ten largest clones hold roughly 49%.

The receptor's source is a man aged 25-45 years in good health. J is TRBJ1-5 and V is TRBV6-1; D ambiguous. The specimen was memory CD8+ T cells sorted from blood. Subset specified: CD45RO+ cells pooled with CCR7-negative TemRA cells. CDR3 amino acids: CASSAVIPNQAQPQHF. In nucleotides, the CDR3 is TGTGCCAGCAGTGCTGTCATCCCCAACCAGGCCCAGCCCCAGCATTTT.